This T cell receptor beta chain was sequenced during a study of beta chain features in type 1 diabetes. The study, taken as a whole, reports: In every one of the four CD4+ subsets, TCRB CDR3s were moderately but significantly shorter in Type 1 diabetes patients.

The table lists this clone with a few counts. Antigen: not known. The CDR3 is 15 amino acids. V was pared by 3 bases and J by 3 bases, with 5 bases of the junction left unmatched. CDR1 is MNHEY, CDR2 SVGAGI, per germline. Every isolated RNA sample was fully reverse transcribed, so sequencing captured expressed TCRB transcripts. Deep immunoSEQ sequencing covered naive, central memory and regulatory T cell samples. Repertoires were generated with immunoSEQ multiplex PCR, while TCRdb's copy carries only in-frame clones and drops some. Of about 160,000 clones in the sample, approximately 10% were seen once. CD4+ naive, central memory, regulatory and stem cell-like memory subsets were isolated by sorting on CD45RO/CCR7/CD25/CD127/CD95/CD27.

This sequence was found in a man under 40 with type 1 diabetes. Sample: central memory CD4+ T cells from blood. The V call is TRBV6-5, the J call TRBJ2-7; 10 positions match TRBD1. In nucleotides, the CDR3 is TGTGCCAGCAGTTATGGGACAGGGGTTAACTACGAGCAGTACTTC. Residues: CASSYGTGVNYEQYF.